Listed here are 25 T cell receptor beta chains from one sample, sequenced in a study of shared clonotypes between healthy human individuals. Sequencing used immunoSEQ multiplex PCR; TCRdb keeps in-frame clones, though not all of them. The table lists just over 2,000,000 clones, around 95% of them singletons. Source material: naive CD4+ T cells sorted from blood. Subset denoted: CD45RA+ positively selected. These receptors came from a man younger than 35 in good health.

The CDR3 here is CASSEESYGGNQETQYF. CDR3 bases: TGTGCCAGCAGTGAAGAATCTTACGGGGGCAATCAAGAGACCCAGTACTTC. J is TRBJ2-5 and V is TRBV6-1; D may match TRBD1 or TRBD2 (6 bases each). Germline values: CDR1 MNHNS, CDR2 SASEGT. This CDR3 region has 17 residues. V dropped 1 base and J dropped 2 bases, with 17 bases sitting between them.

The CDR3 nucleotides read TGCGCCAGCAGCTTGGGATGGACAGGGATGGGCACTGAAGCTTTCTTT. Translating gives CASSLGWTGMGTEAFF. The rearrangement joins TRBV5-1 to TRBJ1-1; 8 positions match TRBD1. CDR1 and CDR2 (germline): SGHRS, YFSETQ. Trimming cost V 0 bases and J 4 bases; bases outside gene matches: 8. The length of the CDR3 is 16 residues.

The chain employs TRBV7-8 and TRBJ1-1; 10 bases line up with TRBD1. With V trimmed by 5 bases and J by 4 bases, 10 bases remained unmatched. Germline lookup yields CDR1 SGHVS and CDR2 FQNEAQ. The CDR3 is 16 amino acids. The CDR3 bases are TGTGCCAGCAGCCCCGGACAGGGGGGGATTGGCACTGAAGCTTTCTTT. The encoded protein is CASSPGQGGIGTEAFF.

In regard to this clone: The junction departs from germline at one end; a sequencing error may be responsible. The chain links TRBV7-7 to TRBJ2-5, with a weak D call TRBD2 (6 bases). CDR1 is SSHAT and CDR2 is FNYEAQ in the germline V gene (reference sequence). The CDR3 sequence is 14 residues long. CDR3 nucleotide sequence: TGTGCTAGCAGCCCCGGGACTTTTCAAGAGACCCAGTACTTC. Protein sequence: CASSPGTFQETQYF.

The V gene is TRBV18, the J gene TRBJ1-6; a weak D match, TRBD1 (6 bases). Deletions cut 6 bases from V and 10 bases from J, with 19 bases between. Per the germline V gene, CDR1 is KGHSH and CDR2 is LQKENI. CDR3 length: 15 amino acids. For the CDR3, the DNA is TGTGCCAGCTCCCCTGGGAACAGGGACCTCTCACCCCTCCACTTT. Its protein is CASSPGNRDLSPLHF.

CDR3 nucleotides: TGTGCCAGCAGCTTAACTAGGACCACCGGGGAGCTGTTTTTT. Protein: CASSLTRTTGELFF. The V and J genes are TRBV7-9 and TRBJ2-2, with D maybe TRBD2 (5 bases). The germline V gene encodes CDR1 SEHNR and CDR2 FQNEAQ (reference sequence). V was shortened by 2 bases and J by 4 bases, with 8 bases between the two germline ends. The CDR3 spans 14 residues.

This clone was recorded once. This chain connects TRBV19 to TRBJ2-1; D gene ambiguous. The germline gives CDR1 LNHDA, CDR2 SQIVND (reference sequence). V lost 4 bases and J lost 15, with 16 bases in between. CDR3 length: 12 residues. The CDR3 here is CASSSRPNGWFF. In DNA form, the CDR3 reads TGTGCCAGTAGTAGCAGACCCAACGGGTGGTTCTTC.

The genes are TRBV5-1 and TRBJ2-5; D might be TRBD1 (6 bases). Trimming took off 3 bases at V and 4 bases at J, with 13 bases between the two ends. The V gene's germline CDR1 is SGHRS and CDR2 YFSETQ. This CDR3 has 14 amino acids. The CDR3 region is CASSSVDRSETQYF. CDR3 DNA sequence: TGCGCCAGCAGCTCCGTCGACAGGTCAGAGACCCAGTACTTC.

The rearrangement joins TRBV27 to TRBJ1-5; 10 nucleotides agree with TRBD1. V shed 2 bases, J shed 0 bases, and the junction held 13 bases outside the gene matches. Germline CDR1 reads MNHEY; CDR2 reads SMNVEV (reference sequence). CDR3 length equals 20 residues. The CDR3 region has the DNA TGTGCCAGCAGTTTAAGGAGCCGGGACAGGGGAGAGGATAGCAATCAGCCCCAGCATTTT. Translated, it gives CASSLRSRDRGEDSNQPQHF.

The chain employs TRBV11-3 and TRBJ2-2; D gene uncertain. The CDR3 has 13 amino acids. CDR1 and CDR2 from the germline V gene are SGHNT and YENEEA. Trimming removed 5 bases from V and 0 bases from J, with 4 bases in between. The CDR3 sequence: CASSRTNTGELFF. As DNA, the CDR3 is TGTGCCAGCAGCCGCACGAACACCGGGGAGCTGTTTTTT.

In this sample, this clone turned up once. The V gene is TRBV5-1, the J gene TRBJ2-1; 10 nucleotides agree with TRBD2. Germline loops: CDR1 SGHRS, CDR2 YFSETQ. Trimming removed 1 base from V and 7 bases from J; junction bases left unmatched: 2. The CDR3 extends over 14 amino acids. The CDR3 DNA reads as TGCGCCAGCAGCTTGCAGGGACTAGCGAATGAGCAGTTCTTC. Translation: CASSLQGLANEQFF.

On this clone itself: A much larger clone is a single base away; this may be a read error. The sample contains more than one DNA sequence encoding this CDR3. This chain uses TRBV11-2 with TRBJ2-7; D ambiguous. This CDR3 region has 13 residues. In germline, CDR1 is SGHAT, CDR2 FQNNGV. V lost 1 base to trimming and J lost 3 bases, with 7 bases between them. In DNA, the CDR3 is TGTGCCAGCAGCTTAGGAGGCAACTACGAGCAGTACTTC. This codes for CASSLGGNYEQYF.

This clone was counted a few times. The chain recombines TRBV30 with TRBJ1-3; 8 bases agree with TRBD1. The CDR3 contains 13 residues. Germline V gives CDR1 GTSNPN, CDR2 SVGIG (reference sequence). V was pared by 1 base and J by 6 bases, with 2 bases of the junction left unmatched. CDR3 DNA sequence: TGTGCCTGGAGTGCGGGACAGGAAAACACCATATATTTT. Translating it yields CAWSAGQENTIYF.

The chain combines TRBV6-5 with TRBJ1-2; a possible D gene is TRBD1 (6 bases). Trimming stripped 5 bases from V and 1 base from J, with 11 bases between. The CDR3 is 14 amino acids. The germline V gene encodes CDR1 MNHEY and CDR2 SVGAGI. The DNA of the CDR3 is TGTGCCAGCAGTCACAGGGTGGATAACTATGGCTACACCTTC. Translating gives CASSHRVDNYGYTF.

This chain joins TRBV4-1 and TRBJ2-7; D might be TRBD1 (7 bases). In germline, CDR1 is MGHRA, CDR2 YSYEKL. The CDR3 is made up of 14 amino acids. V shed 4 bases and J shed 3 bases, with 13 bases lying between them. CDR3 region: CASSPRQGLYEQYF. The CDR3 region has the DNA TGCGCCAGCAGCCCGAGACAGGGACTCTACGAGCAGTACTTC.

About this clone: The same CDR3 can be traced to other DNA sequences in this sample. The V and J genes are TRBV30 and TRBJ1-2; maybe TRBD1 (5 bases). This CDR3 has 12 amino acids. The V end was cut by 1 base, the J end by 4 bases, with 7 bases between. Germline V gene lookup returns CDR1 GTSNPN and CDR2 SVGIG (reference sequence). In DNA, the CDR3 is TGTGCCTGGAGTGCAGGGAGCTATGGCTACACCTTC. Its translation is CAWSAGSYGYTF.

The V gene is TRBV6-5, the J gene TRBJ2-5, with unresolved D. Germline lookup yields CDR1 MNHEY and CDR2 SVGAGI. V lost 0 bases and J 1 base, leaving 6 bases between the germline ends. This CDR3 has 14 amino acids. The chain's CDR3 is CASSYSTIQETQYF. CDR3 DNA sequence: TGTGCCAGCAGTTACTCTACCATCCAAGAGACCCAGTACTTC.

This clone occurred once. CDR3 sequence (DNA): TGTGCCAGCAGCCCGCTGGGGGACAGAAGCTCCTACGAGCAGTACTTC. This codes for CASSPLGDRSSYEQYF. The chain joins TRBV7-2 to TRBJ2-7; 7 bases match TRBD1. Germline loops: CDR1 SGHTA, CDR2 FQGNSA. With V trimmed by 5 bases and J by 0 bases, 10 bases remained unmatched. The CDR3 is 16 amino acids.

The J gene is TRBJ1-2, the V gene TRBV28; 7 bases line up with TRBD1. V was clipped by 8 bases and J by 4 bases; unmatched bases: 13. CDR3 size: 15 residues. In germline, CDR1 is MDHEN, CDR2 SYDVKM. The CDR3 DNA follows: TGTGCCAGCGCACCAGAGGGGACAGCACTCTATGGCTACACCTTC. It yields the protein CASAPEGTALYGYTF.

V and J are TRBV5-1 and TRBJ1-1; 7 bases agree with TRBD1. The ends lost 5 bases at V and 0 bases at J; junction bases unmatched: 7. Germline values: CDR1 SGHRS, CDR2 YFSETQ. CDR3 size: 15 residues. The CDR3 loop reads CASSRGDSMNTEAFF. The CDR3 DNA sequence: TGCGCCAGCAGTAGAGGGGACAGCATGAACACTGAAGCTTTCTTT.

This chain uses TRBV5-1 with TRBJ2-3; 9 bases map to TRBD2. The V and J ends lost 6 bases and 1 base, in that order; junction bases with no gene match: 9. CDR3 length equals 16 residues. Looked up from germline, CDR1 is SGHRS and CDR2 is YFSETQ. This chain's CDR3 is CASMREGPPGTDTQYF. In DNA form, the CDR3 reads TGCGCCAGCATGCGGGAGGGCCCGCCTGGCACAGATACGCAGTATTTT.

Written as DNA, the CDR3 is TGTGCCATCAGTGAGTGGGGAGGAGAGCAGTTCTTC. As protein: CAISEWGGEQFF. The chain is built from TRBV10-3 and TRBJ2-1; D may be TRBD2 (6 bases). V lost 1 base, J lost 10 bases, and 8 bases lay in between. From germline, CDR1 is ENHRY and CDR2 SYGVKD. This CDR3 region has 12 residues.

The chain uses TRBV9 and TRBJ2-5; 7 nucleotides agree with TRBD1. V trimming: 0 bases; J trimming: 5 bases; junction bases outside the gene matches: 7. Looked up from germline, CDR1 is SGDLS and CDR2 is YYNGEE. The CDR3 has 15 amino acids. This CDR3 reads CASSVEGGPWETQYF. The DNA of the CDR3 is TGTGCCAGCAGCGTAGAAGGGGGCCCTTGGGAGACCCAGTACTTC.

The chain joins TRBV6-1 to TRBJ1-5; no clear D gene. Germline V CDR1 and CDR2: MNHNS, SASEGT. V shed 6 bases and J shed 7 bases, with 13 bases lying between them. This CDR3 contains 13 residues. The CDR3 reads CASRDQAVQPQHF. CDR3 DNA: TGTGCCAGCAGGGACCAGGCGGTACAGCCCCAGCATTTT.

This chain links TRBV11-2 with TRBJ2-7; 12 bases agree with TRBD2. V lost 2 bases and J lost 1; bases outside the gene matches: 9. The germline CDR1 and CDR2 sequences are SGHAT and FQNNGV. The CDR3 runs to 18 residues. This CDR3 reads CASSLRTSGGSNSYEQYF. The CDR3 DNA reads TGTGCCAGCAGCTTAAGAACTAGCGGGGGGTCCAATTCCTACGAGCAGTACTTC.